This TCR beta chain was found in a study of shared clonotypes between healthy human individuals (dated by TCRdb to about 2020). About the investigation overall: Three men and two women, aged 18 to 49 years, made up the cohort. To estimate repertoire size and how much clonotype sharing occurs between individuals, the study deeply sequenced the blood TCR repertoires of 4 to 6 healthy adults. To increase sequencing depth and limit assay-specific biases, TCR repertoire library preparation and sequencing were carried out by different laboratories using diverse techniques. Each donor's leukapheresis produced roughly between about 0.9 and 9.5 billion PBMCs.

At the junction V is shortened by 3 bases and J by 5 bases, with 16 bases in between. CDR1 and CDR2, per the germline V gene, are WSHSY and SAAADI. Reading from cysteine to phenylalanine, the CDR3 counts 15 amino acids. The sequence is cut down to CDR3 DNA, 45 bases in frame from base 1. Using the deep immunoSEQ assay, multiplex PCR amplified TCR CDR3 regions from genomic DNA. For each cell subset, the extracted genomic DNA was distributed evenly across all wells of several immunoSEQ 96-well plates, and each plate served as one replicate. For unsorted PBMC, approximately 0.3 ug of genomic DNA, equivalent to about 30,000 T cell genomes, went into each replicate PCR. Genomic DNA from unsorted PBMC was sequenced over ten immunoSEQ deep assay plates. The purified libraries were quantified using a Qubit 3.0 fluorometer, sized with a Bioanalyzer 2100, and then quantified again using the KAPA Library Quantification kit. A separate single-read 150-cycle Illumina NextSeq 550 flow cell was used to sequence each immunoSEQ 96-well plate. The authors' analysis ran thus. Because only junctional sequences without quality scores were contained in the immunoSEQ output, filtering matching that applied to full-length reads could not be performed. Sequences were annotated with PyIR, a Python wrapper for IgBLAST v1.9, using IMGT germline references to assign V/J genes and CDR3. Any read was removed if the V/J assignment was weak (E-value above 1e-6), the CDR3 was missing, or the read contained stop codons, out-of-frame junctions, or ambiguous translated residues. V3J clonotypes were defined by identical inferred V gene, J gene, and CDR3 amino acid sequence. Percentage overlap between repertoires was calculated by dividing the number of shared unique clonotypes by the size of the smaller repertoire. Three approaches were used to assess repertoire richness: RTK rarefaction, the Chao1 estimator, and Recon v2.1 estimates of unobserved clonotypes. TCRdb carries this immuneACCESS record with in-frame sequences only. Its versions omit some clonotypes, under half of them owing to an unresolved V gene in the studies checked, with the rest unexplained. Clonal size and the V and J genes are those of that table, whereas D and trimming came from the DNA. The sample table contains 400,000 to 600,000 clones; only one count was recorded for about three quarters of them. The biggest ten clones account for approximately 13% of the sample.

Study-wide conclusions, independent of this receptor: Only blood was sampled, and tissue TCR repertoires likely differ from those in blood. Pairwise subsampling indicated that sequencing depth was expected to affect the degree of clonotype sharing among donors. The small number of donors limited the genetic and exposure-history diversity represented.

On this clone itself: Its antigen specificity is not known. No base quality information exists; no much larger clone differs at one position.

Donors were healthy HIV-negative adults with no recently reported acute infections or vaccinations. Every donor was a Caucasian adult residing in Nashville, Tennessee, USA. In the unsorted samples, approximately 85 million PBMCs were counted, and genomic DNA was extracted using the QIAamp DNA Blood Mini kit. Blood was collected by leukapheresis, and PBMCs were isolated by Ficoll-Histopaque density gradient centrifugation and then cryopreserved in liquid nitrogen vapor phase. The sequenced sample consisted of PBMCs. This receptor chain uses TRBV10-2 and TRBJ1-2; TRBD1 could be the D gene, as 5 bases match. The clonotype originates from a woman aged 40 to 50 in good health. Some clones in this sample may be carry-over from other donors' samples. CDR3 reads: CASSDRVREGYGYTF. The bases read TGCGCCAGCAGTGATCGAGTCAGGGAGGGATATGGCTACACCTTC.